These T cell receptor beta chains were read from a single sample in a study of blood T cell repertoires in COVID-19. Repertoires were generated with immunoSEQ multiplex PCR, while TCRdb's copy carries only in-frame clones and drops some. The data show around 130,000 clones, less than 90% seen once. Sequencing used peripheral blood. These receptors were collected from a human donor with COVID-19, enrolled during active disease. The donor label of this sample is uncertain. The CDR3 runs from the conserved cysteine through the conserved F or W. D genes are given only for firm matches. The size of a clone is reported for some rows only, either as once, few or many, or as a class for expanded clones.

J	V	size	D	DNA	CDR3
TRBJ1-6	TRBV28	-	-	TGTGCCAGTTTGGGGGGGAAGTCACCCCTCCACTTT	CASLGGKSPLHF
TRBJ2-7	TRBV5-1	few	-	TGCGCCAGCAGCTCCAATGCCTACGAGCAGTACTTC	CASSSNAYEQYF
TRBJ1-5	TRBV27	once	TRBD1	TGTGCCAGCAGCCTTTCACAGGGGGTAGGCGAGCATTTT	CASSLSQGVGEHF
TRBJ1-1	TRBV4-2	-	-	TGTGCCAGCAGCCAAGACCGGGGGGCGGAAACTGAAGCTTTCTTT	CASSQDRGAETEAFF
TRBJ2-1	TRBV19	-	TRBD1	TGTGCCAGTAGTACTTGGACAGGGGGCGGGATAAGCAATGAGCAGTTCTTC	CASSTWTGGGISNEQFF
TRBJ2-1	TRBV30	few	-	TGTGCCTGGAGTCGCACAGGGACGCGGTACAATGAGCAGTTCTTC	CAWSRTGTRYNEQFF
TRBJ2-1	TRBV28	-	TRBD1	TGTGCCAGCAGTAGTCCGTCCGGACAGGGCTTTCGTGAGCAGTTCTTC	CASSSPSGQGFREQFF
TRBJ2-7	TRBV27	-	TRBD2	TGTGCCAGCAGTTTATTGACTAGCGGGACCTACGAGCAGTACTTC	CASSLLTSGTYEQYF
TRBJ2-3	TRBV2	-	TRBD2	TGTGCCAGCAGTGGGGGACTAGCGGGAGGGCGCACAGATACGCAGTATTTT	CASSGGLAGGRTDTQYF
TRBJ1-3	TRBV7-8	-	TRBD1	TGTGCCAGCAGCCGACCGGGACAGGGGGCGGGCGGAAACACCATATATTTT	CASSRPGQGAGGNTIYF
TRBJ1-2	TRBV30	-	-	TGTGCCTGCTCCCCGGCAGGGCGGCATGGCTACACCTTC	CACSPAGRHGYTF
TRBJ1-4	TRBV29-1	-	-	TGCAGCGTTGGTGGGAGCCCTGGGGCTAATGAAAAACTGTTTTTT	CSVGGSPGANEKLFF
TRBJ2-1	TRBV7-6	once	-	TGTGCCAGCAGCCCCCGTAGTAGCTACGTCGGTGAGCAGTTCTTC	CASSPRSSYVGEQFF
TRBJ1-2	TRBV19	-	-	TGTGCCAGTAGTACCGGGGGTACTGGCTACACCTTC	CASSTGGTGYTF
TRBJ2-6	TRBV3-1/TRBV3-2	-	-	TGTGCCAGCAGCCAAATGAACTACAGGGGACTGGATTCTGGGGCCAACGTCCTGACTTTC	CASSQMNYRGLDSGANVLTF
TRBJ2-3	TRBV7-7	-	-	TGTGCTAGCAGCTTAAGGCAGGGCACAGATACGCAGTATTTT	CASSLRQGTDTQYF
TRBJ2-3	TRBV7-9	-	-	TGTGCCAGCAGCTTAACGGGTGCAGATACGCAGTATTTT	CASSLTGADTQYF
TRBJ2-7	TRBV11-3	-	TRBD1	TGTGCCAGCAGCTTACGGGACAGGGTAACCTACGAGCAGTACTTC	CASSLRDRVTYEQYF
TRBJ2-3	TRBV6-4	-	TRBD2	TGTGCCAGCAGTCGGACTAGCGGGAGTGGGAGCACAGATACGCAGTATTTT	CASSRTSGSGSTDTQYF
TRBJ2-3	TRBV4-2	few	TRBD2	TGTGCCAGCAGCCAAGTCCTACTAGCGGGGGGGCCCCCGCTATTCACAGATACGCAGTATTTT	CASSQVLLAGGPPLFTDTQYF
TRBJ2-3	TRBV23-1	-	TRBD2	TGCGCCAGCAGTCCCCTAGCGGGAGGGCCTGCAGATACGCAGTATTTT	CASSPLAGGPADTQYF
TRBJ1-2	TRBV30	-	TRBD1	TGTGCCTCTCACCGGGACAGGGCCTGGGCTGGCTACACCTTC	CASHRDRAWAGYTF
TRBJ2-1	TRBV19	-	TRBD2	TGTGCCAGTAGAAGACTTGCGGGAGACGATCATGAGCAGTTCTTC	CASRRLAGDDHEQFF
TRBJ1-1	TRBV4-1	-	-	TGCGCCAGCAGCCCCCCTGGGGGGGGGCTAGCTTTCTTT	CASSPPGGGLAFF
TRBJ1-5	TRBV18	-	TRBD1	TGTGCCAGCTCACCGGAGGCAGGGGGTGGTCAGCCCCAGCATTTT	CASSPEAGGGQPQHF
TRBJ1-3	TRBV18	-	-	TGTGCCAGCTCACCAGGCCCCTCTGGAAACACCATATATTTT	CASSPGPSGNTIYF
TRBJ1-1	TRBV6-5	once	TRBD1	TGTGCCAGCGGATCAGGACAGGCGAACACTGAAGCTTTCTTT	CASGSGQANTEAFF
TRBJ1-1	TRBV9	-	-	TGTGCCAGCAGCGTAGTCTTGAACACTGAAGCTTTCTTT	CASSVVLNTEAFF
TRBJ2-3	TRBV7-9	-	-	TGTGCCAGCAGCTTAACTTATACGCAGTATTTT	CASSLTYTQYF
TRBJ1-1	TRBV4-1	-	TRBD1	TGCGCCAGCAGCAATCGGACAGGGGGTAACACTGAAGCTTTCTTT	CASSNRTGGNTEAFF
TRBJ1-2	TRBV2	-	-	TGTGCCAGCAGTGACCGGGACATAAATTGGGGCTACACCTTC	CASSDRDINWGYTF
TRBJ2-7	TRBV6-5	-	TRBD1	TGTGCCAGCAGTTACGACAGGGTCTCCTACGAGCAGTACTTC	CASSYDRVSYEQYF
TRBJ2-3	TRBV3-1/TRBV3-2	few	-	TGTGCCAGCAGCTGGGGGTCCGCAGCGGGCCGGCAAGATACGCAGTATTTT	CASSWGSAAGRQDTQYF
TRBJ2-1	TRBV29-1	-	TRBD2	TGCAGCGTTGAAGATGGGCTAGCGGGGGGGCTCGATGAGCAGTTCTTC	CSVEDGLAGGLDEQFF
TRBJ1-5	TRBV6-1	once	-	TGTGCCAGCAGTGAGTCTGGGCTGAGCAATCAGCCCCAGCATTTT	CASSESGLSNQPQHF
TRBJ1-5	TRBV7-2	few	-	TGTGCCAGCAGCTTAGTCAGCGAGAACCAGCCCCAGCATTTT	CASSLVSENQPQHF
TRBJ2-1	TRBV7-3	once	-	TGTGCCAGCAGCTTACTAAGCGGGAATGAGCAGTTCTTC	CASSLLSGNEQFF
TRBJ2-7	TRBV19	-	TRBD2	TGTGCCAGTGGACTAGCGGGATCGGAATCCTACGAGCAGTACTTC	CASGLAGSESYEQYF
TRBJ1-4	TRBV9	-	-	TGTGCCAGCAGCACCCACCCGGCAGGTCCATATGAAAAACTGTTTTTT	CASSTHPAGPYEKLFF
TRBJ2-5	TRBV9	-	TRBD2	TGTGCCAGCAGCGTAGGCCTAGCGGGAGGGGGAGGAGAGACCCAGTACTTC	CASSVGLAGGGGETQYF
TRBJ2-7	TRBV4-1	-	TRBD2	TGCGCCAGCAGCCAAGGCGGGGGGCGATCCTACGAGCAGTACTTC	CASSQGGGRSYEQYF
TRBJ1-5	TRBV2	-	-	TGTGCCAGCAGCCCTACGGTCTGGGGGGACAATCAGCCCCAGCATTTT	CASSPTVWGDNQPQHF
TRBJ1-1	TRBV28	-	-	TGTGCCTCGTCTTACACTGAAGCTTTCTTT	CASSYTEAFF
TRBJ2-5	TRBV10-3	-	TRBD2	TGTGCCATCTGTGCTAGCGGTCAAGAGACCCAGTACTTC	CAICASGQETQYF
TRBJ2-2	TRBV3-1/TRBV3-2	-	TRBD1	TGTGCCAGCAGCCTCGGGACAGGGTGGGACACCGGGGAGCTGTTTTTT	CASSLGTGWDTGELFF
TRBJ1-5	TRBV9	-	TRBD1	TGTGCCAGCAGCGAGGGGACAGATAATCAGCCCCAGCATTTT	CASSEGTDNQPQHF
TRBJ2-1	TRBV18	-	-	TGTGCCAGCTCACCTCGTTCCGGGTTCCAGAATGAGCAGTTCTTC	CASSPRSGFQNEQFF
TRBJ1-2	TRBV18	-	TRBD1	TGTGCCAGCTCACTGGGACAGGGGAACTATGGCTACACCTTC	CASSLGQGNYGYTF
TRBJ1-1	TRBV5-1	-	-	TGCGCCAGCAGCCCGTCCGGGACTGGGAACACTGAAGCTTTCTTT	CASSPSGTGNTEAFF
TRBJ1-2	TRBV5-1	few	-	TGCGCCAGCAGCTTGGGGGCGACCTATGGCTACACCTTC	CASSLGATYGYTF
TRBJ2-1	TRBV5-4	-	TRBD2	TGTGCCAGCAGGTTGCGGGGGGGCTCCTACAATGAGCAGTTCTTC	CASRLRGGSYNEQFF
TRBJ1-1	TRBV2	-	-	TGTGCCAGCAGTGACGGTATGGTGTGGGCGGGTAGGACTGAAGCTTTCTTT	CASSDGMVWAGRTEAFF
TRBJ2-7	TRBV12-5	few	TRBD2	TGTGCTAGTGGTCCCGCGGGGGGGCTCTACGAGCAGTACTTC	CASGPAGGLYEQYF
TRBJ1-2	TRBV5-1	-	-	TGCGCCAGCAGCTTGCTCCAGGGGTGGAACTATGGCTACACCTTC	CASSLLQGWNYGYTF
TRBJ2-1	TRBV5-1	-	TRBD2	TGCGCCAGCAGTCGAGGGACTAGCGGGGACAATGAGCAGTTCTTC	CASSRGTSGDNEQFF
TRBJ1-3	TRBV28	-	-	TGTGCCAGCAGTTTTAAGGAGGCAGGAAACACCATATATTTT	CASSFKEAGNTIYF